This T cell receptor beta chain was sequenced during a study of CD8+ T cells in alopecia areata (dated by TCRdb to the late 2010s). Concerning the study at large: Treated patients were enrolled in an open-label pilot trial of oral tofacitinib at 5 to 10 mg twice daily for moderate-to-severe alopecia areata. Clonality in the scalp was compared among normal scalp (n=4), patchy alopecia areata scalp (n=8), and alopecia totalis/universalis scalp (n=8). Patients on tofacitinib were biopsied at baseline and after 4 and 24 weeks of treatment, and several of the patients also had a later scalp biopsy. Tofacitinib was administered for 6 to 18 months, and 6 months of follow-up off drug were then conducted to assess delayed response and recurrence. immunoSEQ multiplex PCR using 35 Vbeta forward primers and 13 Jbeta reverse primers was used to amplify TCRbeta CDR3 regions. The SALT score, which quantifies the percentage of affected scalp surface area, was used to measure disease severity in treated patients. RNA was obtained with the PAXgene miRNA kit for fixed scalp, the miRNeasy kit for PBMCs, and the RNeasy kit for mouse skin. In both human patients and the C3H/HeJ mouse model, the study applied high-throughput TCRbeta sequencing to look at T cell clonal expansion in alopecia areata. On the human side, TCRbeta sequencing was run on scalp tissue and on sorted CD4+ and CD8+ peripheral blood T cells from healthy controls and from alopecia areata patients with either patchy or totalis/universalis disease. The paper's findings and limits, for the study overall: During tofacitinib treatment, many expanded lesional clones stuck around in both scalp and blood, and this persistence may partly explain why relapse happens after treatment is stopped. Compared with normal scalp, lesional scalp had higher clonality and more expanded CD8+ clones, particularly in alopecia totalis/universalis, a pattern that suggests antigenic drive. Compared with mice, TCR sequences shared between patients were less clear, possibly partly because of HLA diversity across the patient population. With tofacitinib, both scalp clonality and the number of expanded CD8+ clones among the top 100 scalp clones went down significantly. Resident alphabeta T cells in normal human skin are also sequenced, complicating scalp TCR repertoire analysis, unlike mouse skin dominated by gammadelta T cells. Because the treated cohort was small and included a single nonresponder, larger studies are needed to assess links between baseline CD8+ expansion and response.

Sample time point, as interpreted from the label and publication: about four weeks on oral tofacitinib. The treatment or condition label, as the study defines it: oral pan-JAK inhibitor, 5-10 mg twice daily. Lesional scalp punch biopsies and peripheral blood were collected from alopecia areata patients. Human scalp biopsies were immediately fixed in PAXgene tissue containers. The method was the immunoSEQ multiplex PCR assay. For TCR sequencing, RNA was extracted from every sample and reverse transcribed into cDNA to serve as template. First-strand cDNA was synthesized with SuperScript III using a 2:1 mix of oligo-dT and random hexamers. Amplification bias was assessed with a synthetic immune receptor repertoire, and residual bias was removed computationally. Under the source paper's analysis protocol: Raw reads were preprocessed to remove errors, and CDR3 was defined by IMGT conventions from the conserved cysteine to phenylalanine. Clonality was computed by normalizing Shannon entropy by log2 of the number of productive unique TCRs and subtracting the result from 1. Whether each scalp clone was CD4 or CD8 was inferred by checking scalp TCRbeta sequences against the CD4 and CD8 repertoires from sorted blood. The table comes from immuneACCESS by way of TCRdb, which keeps in-frame sequences with V and J called. Part of the clones is missing from these tables; in studies checked, under half for an unresolved V gene and the rest for unknown reasons. D and trimming come from the DNA, and the V and J calls and clone size come from that table. The sample records around 4,900 clones, 91% of which are singletons. The top ten clonotypes cover about 19% of the sample.

A note on this clone: What this receptor recognizes is not known. Base-call qualities are not available, and no considerably larger clone is one nucleotide away.

A distance of 10 bases separates the germline ends of V and J, which lose 3 bases and 0 bases respectively. The CDR3 runs 15 residues from the cysteine to the phenylalanine. Only the CDR3 DNA is retained, 45 bases long and in frame from the first base. For CDR1 and CDR2, the germline V gene lists SGHDN and FVKESK. This TCR was sampled from a human donor with alopecia areata. The sample here was skin, taken at week 4, from a patient treated with tofacitinib. The rearranged segments are TRBV14 and TRBJ2-3; TRBD2 is perhaps the D gene, given 6 matching bases. The bases are TGTGCCAGCAGCCAGTCCGCGGGGAGCACAGATACGCAGTATTTT. Protein translation: CASSQSAGSTDTQYF.